This T cell receptor (beta chain) was sequenced during a study of breast tumors, draining lymph nodes, adjacent tissues. Overall study findings and caveats: Luminal-like breast cancer showed significantly higher tumor–nontumor repertoire similarity than basal-like. The lymph node origin of tumor T cells was framed as consistent with a hypothesis, not demonstrated. Tumor TCR diversity was below lymph nodes but above nontumor tissue.

As for this clonotype: The target antigen is unknown. A much larger clonotype is one base distant, so this may be a read error.

Losses at the gene ends were 6 bases for V and 6 bases for J; bases not matched to a gene: 8. Germline V gives CDR1 MNHEY, CDR2 SVGAGI. The CDR3 totals 15 residues. Samples came from axillary lymph nodes draining the breast cancer. TCRdb ran MiXCR on the multiplex PCR reads and lists one entry per CDR3 protein. Here the sample spans under 300,000 distinct CDR3 sequences, under 35% being singletons. V and J are TRBV6-5 and TRBJ2-2; 9 positions match TRBD2. This TCR was recovered from a female donor with breast cancer. Some clones in this sample may be carry-over from other donors' samples. The sample was axillary lymph node tissue. CDR3 bases: TGTGCCAGCAGAACGGCTAGCGGGAAGGCCGGGGAGCTGTTTTTT. Protein: CASRTASGKAGELFF.